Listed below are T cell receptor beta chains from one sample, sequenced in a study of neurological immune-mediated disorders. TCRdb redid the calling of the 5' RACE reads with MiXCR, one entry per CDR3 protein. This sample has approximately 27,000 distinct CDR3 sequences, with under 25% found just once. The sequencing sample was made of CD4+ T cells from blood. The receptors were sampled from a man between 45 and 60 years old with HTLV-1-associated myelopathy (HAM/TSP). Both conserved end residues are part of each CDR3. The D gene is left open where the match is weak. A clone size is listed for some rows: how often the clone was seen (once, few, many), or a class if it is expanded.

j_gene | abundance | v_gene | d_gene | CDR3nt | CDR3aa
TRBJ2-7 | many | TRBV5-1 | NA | TGCGCCAGCAGCCCCGGGACCGCGACCTACGAGCAGTACTTC | CASSPGTATYEQYF
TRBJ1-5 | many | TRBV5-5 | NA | TGTGCCAGCAGCTTGGGGGGAGTCAGCAATCAGCCCCAGCATTTT | CASSLGGVSNQPQHF
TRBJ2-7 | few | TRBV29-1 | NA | TGCAGCGTTGAATGGCCTAACTCGTACGAGCAGTACTTC | CSVEWPNSYEQYF
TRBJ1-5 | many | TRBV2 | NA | TGTGCCAGCAGATGGGAGGGCAATCAGCCCCAGCATTTT | CASRWEGNQPQHF
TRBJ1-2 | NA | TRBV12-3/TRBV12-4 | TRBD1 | TGTGCCAGCAGCCTAATCCGAACCGGGACAGGGGGTTTGGGCTATGGCTACACCTTC | CASSLIRTGTGGLGYGYTF
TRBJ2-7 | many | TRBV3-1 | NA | TGTGCCAGCAGCCAAGCGGGCCAGTCCTACGAGCAGTACTTC | CASSQAGQSYEQYF
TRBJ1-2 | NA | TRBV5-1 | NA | TGCGCCAGCAGCCGGCAGGCTCTCTTTAACTATGGCTACACCTTC | CASSRQALFNYGYTF
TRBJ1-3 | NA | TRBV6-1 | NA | TGTGCCAGCACTACCGAGGGACTCCTCTCTGGAAACACCATATATTTT | CASTTEGLLSGNTIYF
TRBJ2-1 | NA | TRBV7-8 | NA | TGCGCCAGCAGCCCCAACAGAGTTTCCTACAATGAGCAGTTCTTC | CASSPNRVSYNEQFF
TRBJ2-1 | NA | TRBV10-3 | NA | TGTGCTATCAGTACTAGCTGGGGGCACTACAATGAGCAGTTCTTC | CAISTSWGHYNEQFF
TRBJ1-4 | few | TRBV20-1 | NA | TGCAGTGCTCCGCCGGGAAGACCAACTAATGAAAAACTGTTTTTT | CSAPPGRPTNEKLFF
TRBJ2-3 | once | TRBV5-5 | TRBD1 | TGTGCCAGCAGCTTGTATTACAGGGGGTCTACAGATACGCAGTATTTT | CASSLYYRGSTDTQYF
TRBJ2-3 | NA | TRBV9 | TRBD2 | TGTGCCAGCAGCGTAGCTAGCGGGGGAGATACGCAGTATTTT | CASSVASGGDTQYF